This T cell receptor beta chain was sequenced for a study of Graves' ophthalmopathy and Graves' hyperthyroidism. Stable hyperthyroidism referred to disease that showed no ophthalmopathy within 18 months of follow-up. The study amplified TCR beta CDR3 regions using RNA transcripts. HTBI primers were employed in first-round RT-PCR, then a second-round multiplex PCR followed. TCRdb independently ran MiXCR on the multiplex PCR reads; one entry per CDR3 protein. The table records 400,000 to 450,000 distinct CDR3 sequences, about 21% of them present only once. Per germline, CDR1 SQVTM and CDR2 ANQGSEA. The CDR3 loop spans 12 amino acids. This clonotype was seen at least ten times. A read error may account for a junction end that differs from germline.

This clonotype was sampled from a woman aged 18 to 35 with stable Graves' hyperthyroidism. V is TRBV29-1 and J is TRBJ2-7; 8 positions match TRBD2. Sample: peripheral blood. For the CDR3, the DNA is TGCAGCGCCCGTGAGGTAGCGGGAACTTTTTCCTTC. It yields the protein CSAREVAGTFSF.